The 29 T cell receptor beta chains below all came from one sample that was sequenced in a study of T cells in Graves' hyperthyroidism and ophthalmopathy. From RNA transcripts, TCR beta CDR3 regions were amplified. Primed by the HTBI set, a first-round RT-PCR was run on the TCR CDR3. Via MiXCR, TCRdb re-called the multiplex PCR reads, giving one row per CDR3 protein. Of around 300,000 distinct CDR3 sequences listed, roughly 22% are singletons. Sequencing input: blood. The source of these receptors is a young man with Graves' ophthalmopathy.

This clonotype was seen repeatedly, ten times or more. This chain links TRBV20-1 with TRBJ2-3; TRBD2 matches at 7 bases. Per the germline V gene, CDR1 is DFQATT and CDR2 is SNEGSKA (reference sequence). The CDR3 is 14 residues long. The V gene end was trimmed by 3 bases and the J gene end by 6 bases; junction bases not matched to a gene: 9. The CDR3 DNA follows: TGCAGTGCTAGTGTTGCGGGAGTGGTGGATACGCAGTATTTT. Its protein is CSASVAGVVDTQYF.

This clonotype was observed once. This chain uses TRBV4-1 with TRBJ2-7; D is perhaps TRBD1 (6 bases). This CDR3 spans 14 amino acids. Trimming took off 6 bases at V and 4 bases at J, with 16 bases between the two ends. CDR1 and CDR2 from the germline V gene are MGHRA and YSYEKL. CDR3 region: CASSIGQGQYEQYF. In DNA, the CDR3 is TGCGCCAGCAGTATAGGCCAGGGGCAGTACGAGCAGTACTTC.

CDR3 coding DNA: TGTGCCAGCAGACCTAGCGGGAGTGACGGGGAGCTGTTTTTT. Its translation: CASRPSGSDGELFF. V usage is TRBV6-2 or TRBV6-3 and J usage is TRBJ2-2; 10 bases match TRBD2. The CDR3 loop spans 14 amino acids. Germline-derived CDR1 and CDR2 are MNHEY and SVGEGT. V gave up 6 bases and J gave up 7 bases; unmatched junction bases: 5.

Only a few counts were recorded for this clonotype. The chain combines TRBV7-6 with TRBJ2-7; 8 positions match TRBD1. CDR3 length: 14 residues. Germline V gene data show CDR1 as SGHVS and CDR2 as FNYEAQ. V was clipped by 5 bases and J by 3 bases; unmatched bases: 6. CDR3 coding DNA: TGTGCCAGCAGCACCGGGACAGGACGCTACGAGCAGTACTTC. This encodes CASSTGTGRYEQYF.

This clonotype was counted many times. This chain joins TRBV11-3 and TRBJ2-1; possible D gene TRBD2, 5 bases. The V and J ends lost 0 bases and 4 bases respectively, with 7 bases between them. The CDR3 runs 14 residues. Germline V CDR1 and CDR2: SGHNT, YENEEA. CDR3 protein: CASSLDGLYNEQFF. The CDR3 DNA sequence: TGTGCCAGCAGCTTAGATGGACTTTACAATGAGCAGTTCTTC.

The sample holds many counts of this clonotype. The chain has TRBV7-8 and TRBJ1-5, with D maybe TRBD1 (5 bases). Trimming took 3 bases from V and 0 from J, leaving 15 bases between them. This CDR3 has 17 amino acids. From germline, CDR1 is SGHVS and CDR2 FQNEAQ. CDR3: CASSFFWGSDSNQPQHF. In DNA form, the CDR3 reads TGTGCCAGCAGCTTTTTTTGGGGCAGCGATAGCAATCAGCCCCAGCATTTT. The complete variable domain, with remaining parts taken from reference TRBV7-8 and TRBJ1-5, reads GAGVSQSPRYKVAKRGQDVALRCDPISGHVSLFWYQQALGQGPEFLTYFQNEAQLDKSGLPSDRFFAERPEGSVSTLKIQRTQQEDSAVYLCASSFFWGSDSNQPQHFGDGTRLSIL.

This clonotype showed up just once. This sequence joins TRBV7-9 and TRBJ1-2; 7 bases map to TRBD1. V lost 5 bases to trimming and J lost 6 bases; unmatched junction nucleotides: 6. The V gene's germline CDR1 is SEHNR and CDR2 FQNEAQ (reference sequence). The CDR3 runs to 13 residues. CDR3 region: CASSAQGTDGYTF. The CDR3 DNA follows: TGTGCCAGCAGCGCTCAGGGGACAGATGGCTACACCTTC.

This clonotype has only a few counts. The V call is TRBV20-1, the J call TRBJ2-7; possible D gene TRBD2, 5 bases. The CDR3 runs to 14 residues. The V gene lost 0 bases and the J gene lost 3 bases, with 12 bases spanning the gap. The germline V gene has CDR1 DFQATT and CDR2 SNEGSKA (reference sequence). CDR3 DNA sequence: TGCAGTGCTAGAGAAGGCGGGTACAGCTACGAGCAGTACTTC. Encoded protein: CSAREGGYSYEQYF.

The rearrangement links TRBV28 to TRBJ1-2, with a weak D call TRBD1 (5 bases). This CDR3 has 14 amino acids. V lost 2 bases, J lost 3 bases, and 10 bases lay in between. CDR1 and CDR2 from the germline V gene are MDHEN and SYDVKM. As DNA, the CDR3 is TGTGCCAGCAGTTTACAGGGAGGCTACTATGGCTACACCTTC. This sequence encodes CASSLQGGYYGYTF.

Comment on this clonotype: One junction end disagrees with the germline gene, perhaps due to a read error. The chain links TRBV19 to TRBJ2-5; TRBD2 matches 8 bases. This CDR3 spans 15 amino acids. The germline V gene encodes CDR1 LNHDA and CDR2 SQIVND (reference sequence). The CDR3 spells CASSTSIAGQETQYF. The CDR3 DNA is TGTGCCAGCAGTACCTCGATAGCGGGACAAGAGACCCAGTACTTC.

The rearrangement uses TRBV20-1 and TRBJ2-7, with 7 bases that match TRBD2. Germline V gene sequence: CDR1 DFQATT, CDR2 SNEGSKA (reference sequence). With V trimmed by 0 bases and J by 0 bases, 5 bases remained unmatched. The CDR3 contains 15 residues. CDR3: CSARDIAGLSYEQYF. CDR3 in DNA: TGCAGTGCTAGAGATATAGCGGGCCTCTCCTACGAGCAGTACTTC.

The chain joins TRBV2 to TRBJ2-7; TRBD1 matches at 7 bases. CDR1 SNHLY and CDR2 FYNNEI come from the germline V gene. CDR3 length: 14 residues. V shed 7 bases, J shed 1 base, and the junction held 7 bases outside the gene matches. The CDR3: CASITGTDSYEQYF. CDR3 in DNA: TGTGCCAGCATCACCGGGACAGATTCCTACGAGCAGTACTTC.

This clonotype showed up just a few times. The chain employs TRBV10-3 and TRBJ2-7, with unresolved D. Germline-derived CDR1 and CDR2 are ENHRY and SYGVKD. This CDR3 has 15 amino acids. The germline V and J ends were trimmed by 0 bases and 2 bases, with 11 bases remaining between them. DNA of the CDR3: TGTGCCATCAGTGAGTCGAGGACGGCACCCTACGAGCAGTACTTC. Translation: CAISESRTAPYEQYF.

The V gene is TRBV9, the J gene TRBJ2-5; maybe TRBD2 (5 bases). CDR3 size: 13 residues. The germline V and J ends were trimmed by 2 bases and 1 base, with 6 bases remaining between them. CDR1 is SGDLS and CDR2 is YYNGEE in the germline V gene. CDR3: CASSVAGQETQYF. The DNA of the CDR3 is TGTGCCAGCAGCGTTGCGGGCCAAGAGACCCAGTACTTC.

The chain carries TRBV2 and TRBJ1-2; D is possibly TRBD1 (6 bases). The CDR3 loop spans 14 amino acids. Trimming took 1 base from V and 5 from J, leaving 11 bases between them. The germline CDR1 and CDR2 sequences are SNHLY and FYNNEI. The CDR3 loop reads CASSEGEGVYGYTF. The CDR3 coding sequence is TGTGCCAGCAGTGAAGGGGAGGGGGTATATGGCTACACCTTC. Drawing the rest from reference TRBV2 and TRBJ1-2, the complete variable domain is EPEVTQTPSHQVTQMGQEVILRCVPISNHLYFYWYRQILGQKVEFLVSFYNNEISEKSEIFDDQFSVERPDGSNFTLKIRSTKLEDSAMYFCASSEGEGVYGYTFGSGTRLTVV.

The genes are TRBV5-5 and TRBJ2-7, with 7 nucleotides matching TRBD2. Germline V gene lookup returns CDR1 SGHKS and CDR2 YYEKEE (reference sequence). J gave up 4 bases and V 4 bases, and 8 bases lay outside the gene matches. The CDR3 consists of 14 residues. CDR3 residues: CASSRGGGLYEQYF. The CDR3 coding sequence is TGTGCCAGCAGCCGCGGGGGAGGGTTGTACGAGCAGTACTTC.

This clonotype appeared many times. The chain couples TRBV3-1 to TRBJ2-7; possible D gene TRBD1, 6 bases. This CDR3 spans 14 amino acids. The V and J ends lost 3 bases and 3 bases respectively, with 12 bases between them. From germline, CDR1 is LGHDT and CDR2 YNNKEL (reference sequence). The CDR3 region is CASSQGASRYEQYF. The DNA of the CDR3 is TGTGCCAGCAGCCAGGGGGCCTCCCGCTACGAGCAGTACTTC.

The chain uses TRBV5-1 and TRBJ2-1, with D possibly matching TRBD2 (7 bases). Trimming removed 4 bases at V and 0 bases at J, with 26 bases between. Looked up from germline, CDR1 is SGHRS and CDR2 is YFSETQ. The CDR3 length is 20 residues. DNA for the CDR3: TGCGCCAGCAGCCGAAGTCTAGCGGAGACAGGAACGAGCTCCTACAATGAGCAGTTCTTC. Translating it yields CASSRSLAETGTSSYNEQFF.

V usage is TRBV7-2 and J usage is TRBJ1-5, with D possibly matching TRBD1 (6 bases). The V end was cut by 6 bases, the J end by 4 bases, with 13 bases between. Germline V lookup: CDR1 SGHTA, CDR2 FQGNSA. This CDR3 has 14 residues. The CDR3 region is CASSGGTRNQPQHF. Here the CDR3 DNA reads TGTGCCAGCAGTGGCGGGACACGAAATCAGCCCCAGCATTTT. Full variable domain (missing parts from reference TRBV7-2 and TRBJ1-5): GAGVSQSPSNKVTEKGKDVELRCDPISGHTALYWYRQSLGQGLEFLIYFQGNSAPDKSGLPSDRFSAERTGGSVSTLTIQRTQQEDSAVYLCASSGGTRNQPQHFGDGTRLSIL.

This clonotype was counted many times. The chain links TRBV20-1 to TRBJ2-3; the D gene is possibly TRBD2 (9 bases). Trimming stripped 5 bases from V and 4 bases from J, with 25 bases between. The length of the CDR3 is 17 residues. In germline, CDR1 is DFQATT, CDR2 SNEGSKA (reference sequence). CDR3 coding DNA: TGCAGTGCTCAGGGGGCCGGGGGAGCGGGAGGTCCAGATACGCAGTATTTT. Protein sequence: CSAQGAGGAGGPDTQYF.

This clonotype was seen ten or more times. The CDR3: CASSNGGNTEAFF. CDR3 nucleotides: TGTGCCAGCAGCAATGGGGGGAACACTGAAGCTTTCTTT. The chain couples TRBV7-3 to TRBJ1-1; maybe TRBD1 (5 bases). V lost 5 bases and J 1 base, leaving 8 bases between the germline ends. CDR1 SGHTA and CDR2 FQGTGA come from the germline V gene. CDR3 length: 13 amino acids.

This clonotype was observed many times. The chain has TRBV7-2 and TRBJ2-7; the D is unclear. This CDR3 region has 13 residues. Germline-derived CDR1 and CDR2 are SGHTA and FQGNSA. The V and J ends lost 8 bases and 6 bases respectively, with 17 bases between them. The CDR3 reads CASRRPGSGEQYF. The CDR3 region has the DNA TGTGCCAGCCGTAGGCCAGGATCTGGCGAGCAGTACTTC.

This clonotype has a handful of counts. The CDR3 here is CASSYSRDTGEQYF. The DNA of the CDR3 is TGTGCCAGCAGTTACTCTAGGGACACTGGCGAGCAGTACTTC. This chain uses TRBV6-5 with TRBJ2-7; perhaps TRBD1 as D (6 bases). Per the germline V gene, CDR1 is MNHEY and CDR2 is SVGAGI. Trimming removed 0 bases at V and 6 bases at J, with 12 bases between. The CDR3 contains 14 residues.

The sample holds a few counts of this clonotype. The chain recombines TRBV5-1 with TRBJ2-7, with 8 bases fitting TRBD2. Germline V gene data show CDR1 as SGHRS and CDR2 as YFSETQ. V lost 4 bases, J lost 0 bases, and 9 bases stayed unmatched. This CDR3 contains 16 residues. Here the CDR3 DNA reads TGCGCCAGCAGCGACCCTAGCGGGCTGCGCTCCTACGAGCAGTACTTC. Protein: CASSDPSGLRSYEQYF.

This clonotype has ten or more counts. This chain uses TRBV18 with TRBJ2-3; D is unresolved. The CDR3 consists of 13 residues. Germline V gene data show CDR1 as KGHSH and CDR2 as LQKENI. V was pared by 4 bases and J by 2 bases, with 7 bases between. CDR3 region: CASSLTPTDTQYF. DNA of the CDR3: TGTGCCAGCTCACTAACCCCCACAGATACGCAGTATTTT.

This clonotype was detected a few times. As the CDR3 is not closed by the conserved phenylalanine or tryptophan, this likely results from a read error. The chain couples TRBV5-1 to TRBJ2-1, with TRBD1 as a possible D gene (5 bases). Germline CDR1 SGHRS, CDR2 YFSETQ. V was cut by 0 bases and J by 6 bases, with 10 bases left in between. The CDR3 length is 14 residues. The CDR3 nucleotides read TGCGCCAGCAGCTTGGGCGGACAATTCAATGAGCAGTTCTCC. This codes for CASSLGGQFNEQFS.

This clonotype was recorded at least ten times. The genes are TRBV25-1 and TRBJ1-1; no clear D gene. CDR3 length: 15 residues. CDR1 is MGHDK and CDR2 is SYGVNS in the germline V gene. Trimming removed 4 bases at V and 1 base at J, with 13 bases between. CDR3 amino acids: CASSGVGWGNTEAFF. Here the CDR3 DNA reads TGTGCCAGCAGTGGTGTAGGCTGGGGGAACACTGAAGCTTTCTTT.

This clonotype was found a few times. V and J are TRBV18 and TRBJ2-7, with D perhaps matching TRBD1 or TRBD2 (5 bases each). With 2 bases removed from V and 5 bases from J, the gap between germline ends came to 19 bases. The V gene's germline CDR1 is KGHSH and CDR2 LQKENI. The length of the CDR3 is 16 residues. CDR3 loop: CASSPMRVAQGDEQYF. The CDR3 DNA is TGTGCCAGCTCACCAATGCGGGTCGCCCAGGGCGACGAGCAGTACTTC.

The chain carries TRBV9 and TRBJ2-3, with D possibly TRBD1 on 6 matching bases. Germline V CDR1 and CDR2: SGDLS, YYNGEE. The CDR3 extends over 16 amino acids. Between the trimmed V and J ends, which lost 2 bases and 0 bases, there was a span of 13 bases. Written as DNA, the CDR3 is TGTGCCAGCAGCGTGTACAGGGATTCTAGCACAGATACGCAGTATTTT. The encoded protein is CASSVYRDSSTDTQYF.